This TCR beta chain was identified in a study of Graves' ophthalmopathy and Graves' hyperthyroidism. Where ophthalmopathy was present, donors had moderate-to-severe activity, CAS ≥3, NOSPECS ≥4 and duration under 3 months. Diagnosis used clinical symptoms, serum thyroxine, TRAb, thyroid ultrasound and orbital computed tomography. Germline CDR1 is PRHDT and CDR2 is FYEKMQ (reference sequence). Between the trimmed V and J ends, which lost 3 bases and 4 bases, there was a span of 13 bases. This CDR3 region has 14 residues. Researchers took RNA transcripts and amplified TCR beta CDR3 regions from them. Second-round multiplex PCR came after first-round RT-PCR with HTBI primers. One entry per CDR3 protein, called by TCRdb with MiXCR from the multiplex PCR reads. The table records roughly 500,000 distinct CDR3 sequences, over 13% of them present only once. This clonotype was detected many times. The antigen remains unidentified.

Study outcomes and limitations: Most expanded clonotypes from thyroid (those above 0.001 frequency) were also found in blood. The model predicted progression of ophthalmopathy with a sensitivity of approximately 68%, and its specificity was about 73%.

The sample was blood. The sequence came from a woman under 40 with Graves' ophthalmopathy. This chain connects TRBV13 to TRBJ2-7; D is possibly TRBD1 or TRBD2 (6 bases each). DNA for the CDR3: TGTGCCAGCAGCTTTGAGGGGGGCCCGTACGAGCAGTACTTC. It specifies CASSFEGGPYEQYF.